Listed below are T cell receptor beta chains from one sample, sequenced in a study of cytotoxic CD8 clonotypes in ibrutinib-treated CLL. Repertoires were generated with immunoSEQ multiplex PCR, while TCRdb's copy carries only in-frame clones and drops some. In the table there are tens of thousands of clones, roughly 62% of which are singletons. This specimen was PBMCs, taken before ibrutinib treatment. These receptors were collected from a human donor with chronic lymphocytic leukemia. CDR3s include the opening cysteine and the closing phenylalanine or tryptophan. A D gene is named only where the DNA matches it firmly. Clone size is stated in some rows and not others, as once, few, many or a class when expanded.

cdr3_nt cdr3_aa j_call clone_size v_call d_call cdr3_length
TGTGCCAGCAGTTATTCCGGGACAGGGGGCGGCTACACCTTC CASSYSGTGGGYTF TRBJ1-2 few TRBV6-5 TRBD1 14
TGTGCCAGCAGCTTAGAAAGAGCCTTCAGGGACAGGGATTTGGATGAGCAGTTCTTC CASSLERAFRDRDLDEQFF TRBJ2-1 . TRBV13 TRBD1 19
TGCGCCAGCAATGGACAGGGTCAGGGCATTCAGTACTTC CASNGQGQGIQYF TRBJ2-4 few TRBV5-1 TRBD1 13
TGTGCCTGGAGTGTAGGGGTTCGAACTAATGAAAAACTGTTTTTT CAWSVGVRTNEKLFF TRBJ1-4 . TRBV30 . 15
TGTGCCAGCAGTGAAGCGGGGACTAGAGGGTACTTC CASSEAGTRGYF TRBJ2-7 once TRBV6-1 TRBD2 12
TGTGCCAGCAGCCAAGGGGCGGACGGCTACACCTTC CASSQGADGYTF TRBJ1-2 . TRBV4-2 . 12
TGTGCCAGCAGCCCCGGTACTAGCGGCTACAATGAGCAGTTCTTC CASSPGTSGYNEQFF TRBJ2-1 once TRBV27 TRBD2 15
TGTGCCAGCAGCAATATAGCGGGAGGCACAGATACGCAGTATTTT CASSNIAGGTDTQYF TRBJ2-3 few TRBV9 TRBD2 15
TGTGCCAGCAGCTTAGAGGACACGCTCAACACTGAAGCTTTCTTT CASSLEDTLNTEAFF TRBJ1-1 . TRBV11-3 . 15
TGCGCCAGCAGCCGCTACGGGGACAGGGGCGATGAGCAGTTCTTC CASSRYGDRGDEQFF TRBJ2-1 . TRBV5-1 TRBD1 15
TGTGCCACACTTACCCACGGGACCGAGCTTTATTTT CATLTHGTELYF TRBJ2-3 . TRBV27 . 12
TGTGCCATCAGTTCTGACAGCGCGAACACCGGGGAGCTGTTTTTT CAISSDSANTGELFF TRBJ2-2 . TRBV10-3 . 15
TGTGCCAGCAGCTTAGGTAGCGGGAGTGTTACCGGGGAGCTGTTTTTT CASSLGSGSVTGELFF TRBJ2-2 . TRBV7-6 TRBD2 16
TGTGCCAGCCTGTGGGACAGGGCCTACAATGAGCAGTTCTTC CASLWDRAYNEQFF TRBJ2-1 . TRBV6-1 TRBD1 14
TGTGCCAGCAGTGAAATAGGGGGGCAGGGGACCACTAGCAATCAGCCCCAGCATTTT CASSEIGGQGTTSNQPQHF TRBJ1-5 . TRBV6-1 . 19
TGTGCCAGCAGCATAGGGGTTACAGATACGCAGTATTTT CASSIGVTDTQYF TRBJ2-3 . TRBV7-9 . 13
TGTGCCAGCAGCGGATGGAGGGGCGATCAGCCCCAGCATTTT CASSGWRGDQPQHF TRBJ1-5 . TRBV7-9 . 14
TGTGCCAGCAGCTTGGGACTACCTAACAATGAGCAGTTCTTC CASSLGLPNNEQFF TRBJ2-1 . TRBV5-6 . 14
TGTGCCAGTAGTATAGCCCCCCGGGGGGGGCTTTATAGCAATCAGCCCCAGCATTTT CASSIAPRGGLYSNQPQHF TRBJ1-5 . TRBV19 . 19
TGTGCCAGCACCAGCCCGGGGAGGGGAGGCTACACCTTC CASTSPGRGGYTF TRBJ1-2 . TRBV9 . 13